The rows below give T cell receptor beta chains drawn from one sample of a study of control samples from healthy donors and cancer patients. Clones were sequenced by immunoSEQ multiplex PCR, and TCRdb holds only the in-frame ones, with some missing. The table records about 160,000 clones, nearly 96% of them present only once. Sequencing was carried out using blood. These receptors all stem from a woman between 25 and 40 years old in good health. The CDR3 runs from the conserved cysteine through the conserved F or W. The D gene is left open where the match is weak. The size field is filled for only some rows; it gives once, few, many or a size class.

length: 13; J: TRBJ1-4; D: .; size: .; V: TRBV19; CDR3: CASSFTGGEKLFF; DNA: TGTGCCAGTAGTTTCACCGGGGGTGAAAAACTGTTTTTT
length: 14; J: TRBJ2-1; D: .; size: once; V: TRBV29-1; CDR3: CSVVGGGSYNEQFF; DNA: TGCAGCGTTGTGGGAGGGGGCTCGTACAATGAGCAGTTCTTC
length: 13; J: TRBJ1-2; D: TRBD1; size: .; V: TRBV7-9; CDR3: CAGSQGEWYGYTF; DNA: TGTGCCGGCTCACAGGGGGAATGGTATGGCTACACCTTC
length: 16; J: TRBJ1-2; D: .; size: .; V: TRBV2; CDR3: CASNGQTASHNYGYTF; DNA: TGTGCCAGCAACGGTCAAACTGCGAGTCATAACTATGGCTACACCTTC
length: 15; J: TRBJ1-1; D: .; size: .; V: TRBV2; CDR3: CASTKGGGRRTEAFF; DNA: TGTGCCAGCACAAAAGGGGGGGGGCGCAGGACTGAAGCTTTCTTT
length: 13; J: TRBJ1-2; D: .; size: .; V: TRBV6-5; CDR3: CASSPGQNYGYTF; DNA: TGTGCCAGCAGTCCCGGACAGAACTATGGCTACACCTTC
length: 16; J: TRBJ1-2; D: TRBD1; size: .; V: TRBV6-4; CDR3: CASSWTGGAFPYGYTF; DNA: TGTGCCAGCAGTTGGACAGGGGGCGCTTTCCCCTATGGCTACACCTTC
length: 16; J: TRBJ2-1; D: .; size: .; V: TRBV6-5; CDR3: CASSYGPASSYNEQFF; DNA: TGTGCCAGCAGTTACGGCCCAGCGAGCTCCTACAATGAGCAGTTCTTC
length: 14; J: TRBJ2-7; D: .; size: .; V: TRBV4-1; CDR3: CASSHGTNSYEQYF; DNA: TGCGCCAGCAGCCACGGGACCAACTCCTACGAGCAGTACTTC
length: 16; J: TRBJ2-1; D: TRBD1; size: .; V: TRBV3-1/TRBV3-2; CDR3: CASSQATGQGYNEQFF; DNA: TGTGCCAGCAGCCAAGCTACGGGACAGGGGTACAATGAGCAGTTCTTC
length: 13; J: TRBJ1-2; D: .; size: .; V: TRBV18; CDR3: CASSADRNYGYTF; DNA: TGTGCCAGCTCAGCCGACAGAAACTATGGCTACACCTTC
length: 19; J: TRBJ2-6; D: TRBD1; size: .; V: TRBV7-6; CDR3: CASSPTDRATPSGANVLTF; DNA: TGTGCCAGCAGCCCTACAGACAGGGCTACTCCCTCTGGGGCCAACGTCCTGACTTTC
length: 15; J: TRBJ1-1; D: .; size: .; V: TRBV6-1; CDR3: CASSEDWGGDTEAFF; DNA: TGTGCCAGCAGTGAAGATTGGGGTGGGGACACTGAAGCTTTCTTT
length: 15; J: TRBJ2-7; D: .; size: once; V: TRBV19; CDR3: CASSIGPPPGYEQYF; DNA: TGTGCCAGTAGTATCGGGCCTCCCCCCGGCTACGAGCAGTACTTC
length: 12; J: TRBJ2-7; D: .; size: .; V: TRBV4-1; CDR3: CASSQVPGEQYF; DNA: TGCGCCAGCAGCCAGGTTCCGGGGGAGCAGTACTTC
length: 11; J: TRBJ1-1; D: .; size: .; V: TRBV27; CDR3: CASTYGTEAFF; DNA: TGTGCCAGCACCTATGGCACTGAAGCTTTCTTT
length: 11; J: TRBJ1-1; D: .; size: .; V: TRBV27; CDR3: CASSSGPEAFF; DNA: TGTGCCAGCAGTTCGGGGCCTGAAGCTTTCTTT
length: 13; J: TRBJ1-2; D: .; size: .; V: TRBV7-9; CDR3: CASSLAGGYGYTF; DNA: TGTGCCAGCAGCTTAGCAGGGGGCTATGGCTACACCTTC
length: 14; J: TRBJ2-7; D: .; size: .; V: TRBV14; CDR3: CASSPRDLLGEQYF; DNA: TGTGCCAGCAGCCCACGGGACCTCCTTGGGGAGCAGTACTTC
length: 16; J: TRBJ2-7; D: TRBD2; size: .; V: TRBV15; CDR3: CATRGRTSGTTYEQYF; DNA: TGTGCCACCAGAGGCCGGACTAGCGGGACAACCTACGAGCAGTACTTC
length: 15; J: TRBJ1-2; D: TRBD1; size: .; V: TRBV19; CDR3: CASKQSTGAFRGYTF; DNA: TGTGCCAGTAAACAATCGACAGGGGCTTTTCGGGGCTACACCTTC
length: 18; J: TRBJ2-1; D: .; size: .; V: TRBV19; CDR3: CASSMFNGGTDPHNEQFF; DNA: TGTGCCAGTAGTATGTTCAACGGGGGTACAGATCCCCACAATGAGCAGTTCTTC
length: 13; J: TRBJ2-5; D: .; size: .; V: TRBV28; CDR3: CASSLPAQETQYF; DNA: TGTGCCAGCAGTTTACCAGCACAAGAGACCCAGTACTTC
length: 17; J: TRBJ1-1; D: .; size: .; V: TRBV3-1/TRBV3-2; CDR3: CASSQDKQGLENTEAFF; DNA: TGTGCCAGCAGCCAAGATAAACAGGGCTTGGAGAACACTGAAGCTTTCTTT
length: 13; J: TRBJ1-1; D: .; size: once; V: TRBV30; CDR3: CAWSVRGGTEAFF; DNA: TGTGCCTGGAGTGTACGGGGGGGAACTGAAGCTTTCTTT
length: 20; J: TRBJ1-4; D: TRBD1; size: .; V: TRBV15; CDR3: CATSSLPAGTGFATNEKLFF; DNA: TGTGCCACCAGCAGTCTCCCGGCCGGGACAGGGTTCGCAACTAATGAAAAACTGTTTTTT
length: 16; J: TRBJ2-4; D: .; size: .; V: TRBV5-1; CDR3: CASSLFQGSAKNIQYF; DNA: TGCGCCAGCAGCTTGTTTCAGGGTTCGGCCAAAAACATTCAGTACTTC
length: 12; J: TRBJ2-3; D: .; size: .; V: TRBV27; CDR3: CASSLSTDTQYF; DNA: TGTGCCAGCAGTCTATCAACAGATACGCAGTATTTT
length: 12; J: TRBJ2-1; D: .; size: .; V: TRBV6-5; CDR3: CASHNLKGEQFF; DNA: TGTGCCAGCCATAACCTCAAGGGTGAGCAGTTCTTC
length: 14; J: TRBJ2-7; D: TRBD1; size: once; V: TRBV29-1; CDR3: CSVRDRGRIYEQYF; DNA: TGCAGCGTCCGGGACAGGGGGCGAATTTACGAGCAGTACTTC
length: 10; J: TRBJ2-4; D: .; size: .; V: TRBV6-1; CDR3: CASSDGTGYF; DNA: TGTGCCAGCAGTGACGGGACGGGGTACTTC
length: 15; J: TRBJ1-2; D: .; size: .; V: TRBV27; CDR3: CASSLAGAFGYGYTF; DNA: TGTGCCAGCAGTTTAGCCGGGGCGTTCGGCTATGGCTACACCTTC
length: 15; J: TRBJ1-6; D: TRBD1; size: .; V: TRBV6-5; CDR3: CASRAPVQGNSPLHF; DNA: TGTGCCAGCAGAGCCCCGGTACAGGGGAATTCACCCCTCCACTTT
length: 15; J: TRBJ2-3; D: .; size: .; V: TRBV6-5; CDR3: CATSRGGRMTDTQYF; DNA: TGTGCCACGTCAAGGGGGGGCCGGATGACAGATACGCAGTATTTT
length: 16; J: TRBJ1-6; D: TRBD1; size: .; V: TRBV4-1; CDR3: CASSQEPGQGFSPLHF; DNA: TGCGCCAGCAGCCAAGAACCGGGACAGGGTTTTTCACCCCTCCACTTT
length: 20; J: TRBJ2-3; D: TRBD2; size: .; V: TRBV15; CDR3: CATSREITGGPWGRTDTQYF; DNA: TGTGCCACCAGCAGAGAGATAACGGGAGGGCCTTGGGGACGCACAGATACGCAGTATTTT
length: 17; J: TRBJ2-2; D: TRBD1; size: .; V: TRBV5-1; CDR3: CASSETAQGAYTGELFF; DNA: TGCGCCAGCAGCGAAACCGCACAGGGGGCTTATACCGGGGAGCTGTTTTTT
length: 12; J: TRBJ1-1; D: .; size: .; V: TRBV10-3; CDR3: CAIGQMNTEAFF; DNA: TGTGCCATCGGACAGATGAACACTGAAGCTTTCTTT
length: 14; J: TRBJ1-1; D: .; size: .; V: TRBV27; CDR3: CASSGQTPYTEAFF; DNA: TGTGCCAGCAGCGGACAGACCCCTTACACTGAAGCTTTCTTT
length: 17; J: TRBJ2-1; D: .; size: .; V: TRBV28; CDR3: CASSQGYRHGSYNEQFF; DNA: TGTGCCAGCAGCCAAGGGTACAGGCACGGTTCCTACAATGAGCAGTTCTTC
length: 12; J: TRBJ2-1; D: .; size: .; V: TRBV15; CDR3: CATSEGINEQFF; DNA: TGTGCCACCAGCGAAGGGATCAATGAGCAGTTCTTC
length: 14; J: TRBJ2-5; D: .; size: .; V: TRBV19; CDR3: CASSTDAPPETQYF; DNA: TGTGCCAGTTCCACGGACGCTCCCCCAGAGACCCAGTACTTC
length: 14; J: TRBJ2-3; D: .; size: .; V: TRBV13; CDR3: CASSQQGRADTQYF; DNA: TGTGCCAGCAGCCAACAGGGTAGGGCAGATACGCAGTATTTT
length: 14; J: TRBJ1-1; D: .; size: .; V: TRBV6-1; CDR3: CASSERGRSAEAFF; DNA: TGTGCCAGCAGTGAAAGGGGACGGAGTGCCGAAGCTTTCTTT
length: 12; J: TRBJ1-2; D: .; size: .; V: TRBV28; CDR3: CASTILGSGYTF; DNA: TGTGCCAGCACCATTCTGGGTTCCGGCTACACCTTC
length: 16; J: TRBJ2-3; D: TRBD2; size: once; V: TRBV3-1/TRBV3-2; CDR3: CASSQDRTSGTDTQYF; DNA: TGTGCCAGCAGCCAAGACCGGACTAGCGGCACAGATACGCAGTATTTT
length: 18; J: TRBJ2-1; D: TRBD2; size: .; V: TRBV5-4; CDR3: CASSGGLAGGLPLDEQFF; DNA: TGTGCCAGCAGCGGGGGCCTAGCGGGGGGCCTACCCTTGGATGAGCAGTTCTTC
length: 13; J: TRBJ2-7; D: .; size: .; V: TRBV12-3/TRBV12-4; CDR3: CASSLWGAYKQYF; DNA: TGTGCCAGCAGTTTATGGGGGGCGTACAAGCAGTACTTC
length: 12; J: TRBJ2-3; D: .; size: .; V: TRBV7-9; CDR3: CASSFGGDTQYF; DNA: TGTGCCAGCAGCTTTGGGGGAGATACGCAGTATTTT
length: 19; J: TRBJ1-2; D: .; size: once; V: TRBV6-2/TRBV6-3; CDR3: CASSNRHRGPNSGYYGYTF; DNA: TGTGCCAGCAGTAACCGCCACCGGGGGCCCAACAGCGGTTACTATGGCTACACCTTC